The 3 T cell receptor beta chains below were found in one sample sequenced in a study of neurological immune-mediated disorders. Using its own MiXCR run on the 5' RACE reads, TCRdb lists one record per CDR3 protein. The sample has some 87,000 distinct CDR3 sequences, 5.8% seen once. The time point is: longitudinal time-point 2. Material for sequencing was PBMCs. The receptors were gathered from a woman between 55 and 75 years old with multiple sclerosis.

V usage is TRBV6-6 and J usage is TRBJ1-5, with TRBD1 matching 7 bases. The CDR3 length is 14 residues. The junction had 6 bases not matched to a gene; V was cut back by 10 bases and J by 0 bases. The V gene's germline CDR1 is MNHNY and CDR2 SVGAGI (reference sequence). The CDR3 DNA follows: TGTGCCATATCACAGGGGTATAGCAATCAGCCCCAGCATTTT. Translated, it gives CAISQGYSNQPQHF.

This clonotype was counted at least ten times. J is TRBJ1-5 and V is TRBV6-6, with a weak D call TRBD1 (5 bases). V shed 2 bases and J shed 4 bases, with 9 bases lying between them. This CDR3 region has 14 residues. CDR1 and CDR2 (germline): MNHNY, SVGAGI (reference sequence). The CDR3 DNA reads TGTGCCAGCAGTTACACCGGACAAAATCAGCCCCAGCATTTT. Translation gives CASSYTGQNQPQHF.

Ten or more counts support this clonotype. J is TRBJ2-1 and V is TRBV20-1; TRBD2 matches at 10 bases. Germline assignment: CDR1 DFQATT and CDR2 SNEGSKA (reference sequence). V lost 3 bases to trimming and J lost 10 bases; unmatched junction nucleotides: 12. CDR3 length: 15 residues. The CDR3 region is CSARRRLAGKWEQFF. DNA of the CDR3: TGCAGTGCTAGGAGGCGACTAGCGGGTAAATGGGAGCAGTTCTTC.